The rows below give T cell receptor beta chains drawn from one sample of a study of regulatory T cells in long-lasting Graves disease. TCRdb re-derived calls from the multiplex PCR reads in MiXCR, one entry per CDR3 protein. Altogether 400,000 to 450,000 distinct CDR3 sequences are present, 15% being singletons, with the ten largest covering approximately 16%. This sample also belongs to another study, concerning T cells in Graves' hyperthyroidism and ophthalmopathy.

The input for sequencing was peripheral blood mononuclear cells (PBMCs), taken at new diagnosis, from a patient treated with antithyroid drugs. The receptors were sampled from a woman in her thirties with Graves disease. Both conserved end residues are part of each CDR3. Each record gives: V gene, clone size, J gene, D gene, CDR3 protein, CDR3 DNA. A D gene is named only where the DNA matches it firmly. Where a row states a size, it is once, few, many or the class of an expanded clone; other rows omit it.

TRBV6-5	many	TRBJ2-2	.	CASSYSAETGELFF	TGTGCCAGCAGTTACTCAGCGGAAACCGGGGAGCTGTTTTTT
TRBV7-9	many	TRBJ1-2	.	CASSKGTPGLGGYTF	TGTGCCAGCAGCAAAGGGACTCCCGGGTTGGGTGGCTACACCTTC
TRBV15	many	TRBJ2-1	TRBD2	CATSRDLPSGSNEQFF	TGTGCCACCAGCAGAGATCTGCCTAGCGGGAGTAATGAGCAGTTCTTC
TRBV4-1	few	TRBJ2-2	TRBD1	CASSLPGGTGELFF	TGCGCCAGCAGCCTCCCAGGGGGCACCGGGGAGCTGTTTTTT
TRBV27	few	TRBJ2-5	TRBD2	CASSLSGWRRERETQYF	TGTGCCAGCAGTTTAAGCGGTTGGAGGCGGGAGCGAGAGACCCAGTACTTC
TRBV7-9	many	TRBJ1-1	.	CASSLGVGRMNTEAFF	TGTGCCAGCAGTCTAGGTGTGGGGCGGATGAACACTGAAGCTTTCTTT
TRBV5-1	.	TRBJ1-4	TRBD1	CASGKTGDDEKLFF	TGCGCCAGCGGAAAGACAGGGGATGATGAAAAACTGTTTTTT
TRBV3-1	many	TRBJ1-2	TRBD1	CASSQGWDSYGYTF	TGTGCCAGCAGCCAAGGGTGGGACAGCTATGGCTACACCTTC
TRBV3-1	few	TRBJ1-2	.	CASSHAIAQGYTF	TGTGCCAGCAGCCATGCGATTGCCCAGGGCTACACCTTC
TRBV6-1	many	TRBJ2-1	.	CASSPGPNYNEQFF	TGTGCCAGCAGTCCGGGACCAAACTACAATGAGCAGTTCTTC
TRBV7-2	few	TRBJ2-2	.	CASSSTVLTGELFF	TGTGCCAGCAGCTCAACGGTACTCACCGGGGAGCTGTTTTTT
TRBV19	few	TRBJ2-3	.	CASRQGSDTQYF	TGTGCCAGTAGGCAGGGGTCGGATACGCAGTATTTT
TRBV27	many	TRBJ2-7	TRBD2	CASRSTGTTKSEQYF	TGTGCCAGCAGGTCGACCGGGACTACAAAATCCGAGCAGTACTTC
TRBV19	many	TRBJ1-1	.	CASSMSREFRNTEAFF	TGTGCCAGTAGTATGTCCCGGGAATTTAGGAACACTGAAGCTTTCTTT
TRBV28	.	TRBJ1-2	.	CASTGQLGSNYGYTF	TGTGCCAGCACGGGTCAGCTAGGATCTAACTATGGCTACACCTTC
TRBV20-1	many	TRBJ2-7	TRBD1	CSAFGTGGRQQYF	TGCAGTGCTTTCGGGACAGGGGGTCGGCAGCAGTACTTC
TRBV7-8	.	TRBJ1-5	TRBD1	CASSLGQGAGNQPQHF	TGTGCCAGCAGCTTAGGGCAGGGGGCTGGCAATCAGCCCCAGCATTTT
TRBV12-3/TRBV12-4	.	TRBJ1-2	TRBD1	CASTVRGTESFYGYTF	TGTGCCAGCACGGTCAGGGGGACAGAATCTTTCTATGGCTACACCTTC
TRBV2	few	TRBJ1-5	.	CASSEGQVNQPQHF	TGTGCCAGCAGTGAAGGACAGGTCAATCAGCCCCAGCATTTT
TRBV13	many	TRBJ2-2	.	CASSRDRLNTGELFF	TGTGCCAGCAGCCGTGACAGGCTGAACACCGGGGAGCTGTTTTTT
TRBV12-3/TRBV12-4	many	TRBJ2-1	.	CASSPQRELYNEQFF	TGTGCCAGCAGTCCCCAACGGGAACTCTACAATGAGCAGTTCTTC
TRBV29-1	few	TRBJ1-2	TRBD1	CSVRQGEGYTF	TGCAGCGTACGACAGGGGGAAGGCTACACCTTC
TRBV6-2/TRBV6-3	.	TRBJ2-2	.	CASRPGAFGELFF	TGTGCCAGCAGGCCAGGGGCATTCGGGGAGCTGTTTTTT
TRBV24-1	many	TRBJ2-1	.	CATSDSRGAEQFF	TGTGCCACCAGTGATTCACGTGGGGCTGAGCAGTTCTTC
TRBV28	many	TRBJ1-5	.	CASSLSGNGNQPQHF	TGTGCCAGCAGTTTATCAGGGAACGGCAATCAGCCCCAGCATTTT
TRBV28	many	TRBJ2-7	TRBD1	CASSSGTGGTYEQYF	TGTGCCAGCAGCTCCGGGACAGGGGGTACCTACGAGCAGTACTTC
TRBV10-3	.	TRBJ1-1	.	CAISEHQTGTEAFF	TGTGCCATCAGTGAGCACCAAACAGGCACTGAAGCTTTCTTT